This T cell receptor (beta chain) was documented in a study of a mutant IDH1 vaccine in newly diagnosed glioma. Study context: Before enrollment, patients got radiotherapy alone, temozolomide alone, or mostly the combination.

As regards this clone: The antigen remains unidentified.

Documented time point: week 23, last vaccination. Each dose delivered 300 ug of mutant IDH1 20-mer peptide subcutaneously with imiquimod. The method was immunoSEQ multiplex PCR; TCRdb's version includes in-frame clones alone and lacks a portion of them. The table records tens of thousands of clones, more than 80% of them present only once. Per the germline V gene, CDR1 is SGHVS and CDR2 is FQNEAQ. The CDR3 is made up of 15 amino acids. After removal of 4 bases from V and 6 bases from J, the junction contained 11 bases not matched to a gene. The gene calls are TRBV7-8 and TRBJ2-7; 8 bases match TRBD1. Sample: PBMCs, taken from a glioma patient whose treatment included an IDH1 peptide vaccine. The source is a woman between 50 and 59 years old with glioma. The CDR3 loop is CASSSWTGSDFEQYF. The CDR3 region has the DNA TGTGCCAGCAGCTCCTGGACAGGGTCAGATTTCGAGCAGTACTTC.